The entry below describes one T cell receptor beta chain. Its specificity is not known. A multiplex PCR was run with 60 Vbeta primers and 13 Jbeta primers. Some clones are missing from TCRdb's copy, which holds only in-frame ones; the method was immunoSEQ multiplex PCR. Among approximately 190,000 clones listed, about 85% were seen once. This entry comes from a study of cytomegalovirus exposure and HLA in healthy donors. Study in general: Membership in the Caucasian-associated ancestry cluster was found for around 81% of nearly 400 genotyped donors.

Notes on the study in general: The authors considered a cluster of highly shared sequence variants likely to be a sequencing artifact. Analyses of presence and absence presupposed an approximately uniform sequencing depth across donors. In an earlier analysis, in several hundred donors, most V segments appeared productive either ~87% or ~30% of the time.

The CDR3 covers 13 residues. The germline gives CDR1 SQVTM, CDR2 ANQGSEA. V was pared by 4 bases and J by 5 bases, with 14 bases between. The source material was PBMCs. The V gene is TRBV29-1, the J gene TRBJ2-5; TRBD2 is a possible D gene (5 bases). This clonotype was obtained from a man aged 50-59 years in good health and CMV-seronegative. The CDR3 protein is CSVVAAEQETQYF. In DNA, the CDR3 is TGCAGCGTTGTCGCAGCGGAGCAGGAGACCCAGTACTTC.